The 19 T cell receptor beta chains presented below share a single source sample, sequenced in a study of T-cell memory formation after mild COVID-19 (dated by TCRdb to the early 2020s). Library creation used 5' RACE. Sequencing was performed on an Illumina NovaSeq 6000. The public sequencing data were trimmed at Q25 with fastp and processed into clonotypes with MiXCR by TCRdb, which kept only in-frame beta chains. Each CDR3 protein appears once, grouped with its most common genes and DNA. This sample comprises about 320,000 distinct CDR3 sequences, roughly an eighth of them detected only once. In total, the top ten clones hold roughly 21% of the sample. Sequences were obtained from PBMCs or a T cell subset sorted from them (not recorded which). The origin of the receptors is a man between 18 and 35 years old who had mild COVID-19 (a few samples of this study predate the infection). The sample titles of this study are shuffled in the database, so cell type and time point are left out; the donor was told from shared clones.

The chain couples TRBV20-1 to TRBJ2-7; the match to TRBD1 covers 9 bases. This CDR3 contains 15 residues. V lost 4 bases to trimming and J lost 3 bases; unmatched junction nucleotides: 10. From germline, CDR1 is DFQATT and CDR2 SNEGSKA (reference sequence). The CDR3 sequence is CSATAGGTGIYEQYF. In DNA form, the CDR3 reads TGCAGTGCTACGGCTGGAGGGACAGGGATCTACGAGCAGTACTTC.

This clonotype has only a few counts. This chain connects TRBV5-1 to TRBJ1-2, with D possibly being TRBD1 (6 bases). V was shortened by 0 bases and J by 3 bases, with 9 bases between the two germline ends. The germline V gene has CDR1 SGHRS and CDR2 YFSETQ. This CDR3 region has 14 residues. This CDR3 is CASSLDRVDYGYTF. CDR3 sequence (DNA): TGCGCCAGCAGCTTGGACAGGGTCGACTATGGCTACACCTTC.

This clonotype was recorded a few times. V is TRBV7-9 and J is TRBJ1-2; no firm D call. CDR3 length equals 13 residues. V gave up 5 bases and J gave up 6 bases, with 13 bases separating them. Germline V gives CDR1 SEHNR, CDR2 FQNEAQ (reference sequence). The CDR3 protein is CASSPDGRNGYTF. CDR3 nucleotide sequence: TGTGCCAGCAGCCCCGACGGGAGAAATGGCTACACCTTC.

V is TRBV5-1 and J is TRBJ1-2; D is ambiguous. CDR1 and CDR2 from the germline V gene are SGHRS and YFSETQ. The CDR3 totals 14 residues. V gave up 0 bases and J gave up 8 bases, with 14 bases separating them. The chain's CDR3 is CASSLADGVDGYTF. The DNA of the CDR3 is TGCGCCAGCAGCTTGGCTGACGGGGTTGACGGCTACACCTTC.

The chain has TRBV7-9 and TRBJ1-5; D may be TRBD1 (5 bases). V was pared by 5 bases and J by 7 bases, with 21 bases between. In germline, CDR1 is SEHNR, CDR2 FQNEAQ (reference sequence). The CDR3 length is 16 residues. The CDR3 spells CASSLDPGSGGQPQHF. CDR3 coding DNA: TGTGCCAGCAGCCTCGATCCGGGTTCGGGGGGACAGCCCCAGCATTTT.

This clonotype occurred a few times. V and J are TRBV11-2 and TRBJ2-1; TRBD2 might be the D (6 bases). Germline V gives CDR1 SGHAT, CDR2 FQNNGV. V was clipped by 1 base and J by 12 bases, with 13 bases between them. The CDR3 is made up of 13 amino acids. The CDR3 loop is CASSLGRVLGQFF. CDR3 DNA: TGTGCCAGCAGCTTAGGGAGGGTGCTAGGGCAGTTCTTC.

In this sample, this clonotype turned up a few times. The V gene is TRBV12-3 or TRBV12-4, the J gene TRBJ2-2; no firm D call. The CDR3 spans 11 residues. V dropped 8 bases and J dropped 6 bases, with 7 bases sitting between them. The chain's CDR3 is CASCSPGELFF. CDR3 DNA: TGTGCCAGCTGTTCTCCCGGGGAGCTGTTTTTT.

This chain joins TRBV25-1 and TRBJ1-1; the D gene is possibly TRBD1 (6 bases). The CDR3 sequence is 14 residues long. The germline V and J ends were trimmed by 8 bases and 7 bases, with 20 bases remaining between them. Per germline, CDR1 MGHDK and CDR2 SYGVNS. CDR3 sequence reads: CASANPDSPIEAFF. DNA for the CDR3: TGTGCCAGCGCGAACCCGGACAGCCCGATTGAAGCTTTCTTT.

This chain joins TRBV5-1 and TRBJ2-3, with D hard to call. V lost 2 bases and J 0 bases, leaving 7 bases between the germline ends. Germline V lookup: CDR1 SGHRS, CDR2 YFSETQ. The CDR3 has 14 residues. The CDR3 reads CASSFDSSTDTQYF. The CDR3, as DNA: TGCGCCAGCAGCTTCGACTCTAGCACAGATACGCAGTATTTT. Variable domain in full (rest from reference TRBV5-1 and TRBJ2-3): KAGVTQTPRYLIKTRGQQVTLSCSPISGHRSVSWYQQTPGQGLQFLFEYFSETQRNKGNFPGRFSGRQFSNSRSEMNVSTLELGDSALYLCASSFDSSTDTQYFGPGTRLTVL.

This clonotype has at least ten counts. The genes are TRBV11-2 and TRBJ2-3; D may be TRBD1 (6 bases). The CDR3 sequence is 18 residues long. Germline V CDR1 and CDR2: SGHAT, FQNNGV. Trimming shortened V by 1 base and J by 1 base, and 18 bases separated the two germline ends. The chain's CDR3 is CASSLGVISGVGTDTQYF. For the CDR3, the DNA is TGTGCCAGCAGCTTAGGAGTTATTTCAGGGGTTGGCACAGATACGCAGTATTTT. Combining the CDR3 with reference TRBV11-2 and TRBJ2-3 gives the whole variable domain EAGVAQSPRYKIIEKRQSVAFWCNPISGHATLYWYQQILGQGPKLLIQFQNNGVVDDSQLPKDRFSAERLKGVDSTLKIQPAKLEDSAVYLCASSLGVISGVGTDTQYFGPGTRLTVL.

The CDR3 nucleotides are TGTGCCAGCAGCTATGACAGCTGGAATGAGCAGTTCTTC. It encodes CASSYDSWNEQFF. The chain uses TRBV7-6 and TRBJ2-1, with a weak D call TRBD1 (5 bases). The CDR3 spans 13 residues. V was clipped by 4 bases and J by 7 bases, with 11 bases between them. CDR1 and CDR2 from the germline V gene are SGHVS and FNYEAQ.

The chain joins TRBV6-5 to TRBJ2-7; TRBD1 might be the D (6 bases). CDR3 size: 13 residues. V lost 2 bases to trimming and J lost 6 bases, with 11 bases between them. Germline values: CDR1 MNHEY, CDR2 SVGAGI. This CDR3 is CASSYADSTEQYF. The CDR3 coding sequence is TGTGCCAGCAGTTACGCGGACAGTACCGAGCAGTACTTC.

This clonotype was counted only a few times. The chain joins TRBV7-6 to TRBJ2-3; D assignment may be TRBD1 or TRBD2 (5 bases each). Germline values: CDR1 SGHVS, CDR2 FNYEAQ. V lost 1 base to trimming and J lost 4 bases, with 15 bases between them. The CDR3 is 16 amino acids. The CDR3 DNA follows: TGTGCCAGCAGCTTAGATCCAGGGAGAACGGCAGATACGCAGTATTTT. Translated, it gives CASSLDPGRTADTQYF.

This clonotype showed up just a few times. This chain connects TRBV6-5 to TRBJ1-2, with D perhaps TRBD1 (5 bases). This CDR3 spans 14 amino acids. Germline V lookup: CDR1 MNHEY, CDR2 SVGAGI. V dropped 2 bases and J dropped 4 bases, with 11 bases sitting between them. The CDR3 spells CASSYKDRSYGYTF. DNA of the CDR3: TGTGCCAGCAGTTACAAAGACAGAAGCTATGGCTACACCTTC.

This clonotype was seen a handful of times. The chain recombines TRBV5-6 with TRBJ2-7; 9 nucleotides line up with TRBD1. There are 14 residues in the CDR3. J was trimmed by 3 bases and V by 4 bases; bases with no gene match: 5. CDR1 SGHDT and CDR2 YYEEEE come from the germline V gene. The CDR3 DNA sequence: TGTGCCAGCAGCCGACAGGGGGTCGACTACGAGCAGTACTTC. This gives the protein CASSRQGVDYEQYF.

This clonotype turned up a few times. Here the CDR3 DNA reads TGCGCCAGCAGCCCGACGGTAGCCGATACGCAGTATTTT. It encodes CASSPTVADTQYF. The rearrangement joins TRBV4-3 to TRBJ2-3, with D hard to call. The germline V gene has CDR1 LGHNA and CDR2 YSLEER. This CDR3 has 13 residues. Trimming removed 4 bases at V and 6 bases at J, with 11 bases between.

V is TRBV20-1 and J is TRBJ2-2; 7 nucleotides align to TRBD1. Per germline, CDR1 DFQATT and CDR2 SNEGSKA (reference sequence). Trimming took 1 base from V and 4 from J; bases not matched to a gene: 6. The CDR3 runs 15 residues. In DNA form, the CDR3 reads TGCAGTGCTAGAGTTAAGGGGGCGGGCACCGGGGAGCTGTTTTTT. It translates to CSARVKGAGTGELFF.

This clonotype showed up just a few times. This sequence joins TRBV6-5 and TRBJ2-7; 8 positions match TRBD1. Germline trimming cut 6 bases from V and 6 bases from J; bases unmatched to any gene: 10. The CDR3 loop spans 14 amino acids. Germline V gene data show CDR1 as MNHEY and CDR2 as SVGAGI. The CDR3 loop is CASRPEVRGPEQYV. The CDR3 DNA follows: TGTGCCAGCAGGCCCGAGGTCAGGGGGCCCGAGCAGTACGTC.

This clonotype has more than one count but fewer than ten. The chain carries TRBV7-9 and TRBJ1-4; 7 bases are a match to TRBD1. Germline CDR1 reads SEHNR; CDR2 reads FQNEAQ (reference sequence). This CDR3 has 14 residues. V shed 6 bases and J 8 bases; nucleotides not matched to a gene: 9. The CDR3 bases are TGTGCCAGCAGGAGGGACAGTTTTGGCGAAAAACTGTTTTTT. This sequence encodes CASRRDSFGEKLFF.